This T cell receptor beta chain originates from a study of T-cell memory formation after mild COVID-19. Overall study context: For the most part, TCR clusters were specific to one donor. Study findings and constraints: In second-wave clones peaking day 37, SARS-CoV-2 specificity remained unconfirmed. Contracting CD4+ clones were located mainly in CM and EM, and CD8+ clones in EMRA. Cross-reactive memory appears to have joined, as suggested by some responding clones showing up in pre-infection memory.

TCRdb re-called the 5' RACE reads through MiXCR, storing one row per CDR3 protein. The sample has roughly 110,000 distinct CDR3 sequences; roughly 20% are singletons. This clonotype has just one count. Its target is unknown. V lost 1 base and J lost 1, with 11 bases in between. Germline V gives CDR1 KGHSY, CDR2 FQNENV. The CDR3 runs to 16 residues. The sequence came from a man in his late teens or twenties who had mild COVID-19 (a few samples of this study predate the infection). Cell type and time point are not known. Sequenced: PBMCs or a T cell subset sorted from them (not recorded which). The rearrangement links TRBV16 to TRBJ1-3, with D uncertain. CDR3: CASSQWLGVSGNTIYF. As DNA, the CDR3 is TGTGCCAGCAGCCAATGGCTCGGAGTGTCTGGAAACACCATATATTTT. The variable domain in full, with the rest retrieved from reference TRBV16 and TRBJ1-3, is GEEVAQTPKHLVRGEGQKAKLYCAPIKGHSYVFWYQQVLKNEFKFLISFQNENVFDETGMPKERFSAKCLPNSPCSLEIQATKLEDSAVYFCASSQWLGVSGNTIYFGEGSWLTVV.